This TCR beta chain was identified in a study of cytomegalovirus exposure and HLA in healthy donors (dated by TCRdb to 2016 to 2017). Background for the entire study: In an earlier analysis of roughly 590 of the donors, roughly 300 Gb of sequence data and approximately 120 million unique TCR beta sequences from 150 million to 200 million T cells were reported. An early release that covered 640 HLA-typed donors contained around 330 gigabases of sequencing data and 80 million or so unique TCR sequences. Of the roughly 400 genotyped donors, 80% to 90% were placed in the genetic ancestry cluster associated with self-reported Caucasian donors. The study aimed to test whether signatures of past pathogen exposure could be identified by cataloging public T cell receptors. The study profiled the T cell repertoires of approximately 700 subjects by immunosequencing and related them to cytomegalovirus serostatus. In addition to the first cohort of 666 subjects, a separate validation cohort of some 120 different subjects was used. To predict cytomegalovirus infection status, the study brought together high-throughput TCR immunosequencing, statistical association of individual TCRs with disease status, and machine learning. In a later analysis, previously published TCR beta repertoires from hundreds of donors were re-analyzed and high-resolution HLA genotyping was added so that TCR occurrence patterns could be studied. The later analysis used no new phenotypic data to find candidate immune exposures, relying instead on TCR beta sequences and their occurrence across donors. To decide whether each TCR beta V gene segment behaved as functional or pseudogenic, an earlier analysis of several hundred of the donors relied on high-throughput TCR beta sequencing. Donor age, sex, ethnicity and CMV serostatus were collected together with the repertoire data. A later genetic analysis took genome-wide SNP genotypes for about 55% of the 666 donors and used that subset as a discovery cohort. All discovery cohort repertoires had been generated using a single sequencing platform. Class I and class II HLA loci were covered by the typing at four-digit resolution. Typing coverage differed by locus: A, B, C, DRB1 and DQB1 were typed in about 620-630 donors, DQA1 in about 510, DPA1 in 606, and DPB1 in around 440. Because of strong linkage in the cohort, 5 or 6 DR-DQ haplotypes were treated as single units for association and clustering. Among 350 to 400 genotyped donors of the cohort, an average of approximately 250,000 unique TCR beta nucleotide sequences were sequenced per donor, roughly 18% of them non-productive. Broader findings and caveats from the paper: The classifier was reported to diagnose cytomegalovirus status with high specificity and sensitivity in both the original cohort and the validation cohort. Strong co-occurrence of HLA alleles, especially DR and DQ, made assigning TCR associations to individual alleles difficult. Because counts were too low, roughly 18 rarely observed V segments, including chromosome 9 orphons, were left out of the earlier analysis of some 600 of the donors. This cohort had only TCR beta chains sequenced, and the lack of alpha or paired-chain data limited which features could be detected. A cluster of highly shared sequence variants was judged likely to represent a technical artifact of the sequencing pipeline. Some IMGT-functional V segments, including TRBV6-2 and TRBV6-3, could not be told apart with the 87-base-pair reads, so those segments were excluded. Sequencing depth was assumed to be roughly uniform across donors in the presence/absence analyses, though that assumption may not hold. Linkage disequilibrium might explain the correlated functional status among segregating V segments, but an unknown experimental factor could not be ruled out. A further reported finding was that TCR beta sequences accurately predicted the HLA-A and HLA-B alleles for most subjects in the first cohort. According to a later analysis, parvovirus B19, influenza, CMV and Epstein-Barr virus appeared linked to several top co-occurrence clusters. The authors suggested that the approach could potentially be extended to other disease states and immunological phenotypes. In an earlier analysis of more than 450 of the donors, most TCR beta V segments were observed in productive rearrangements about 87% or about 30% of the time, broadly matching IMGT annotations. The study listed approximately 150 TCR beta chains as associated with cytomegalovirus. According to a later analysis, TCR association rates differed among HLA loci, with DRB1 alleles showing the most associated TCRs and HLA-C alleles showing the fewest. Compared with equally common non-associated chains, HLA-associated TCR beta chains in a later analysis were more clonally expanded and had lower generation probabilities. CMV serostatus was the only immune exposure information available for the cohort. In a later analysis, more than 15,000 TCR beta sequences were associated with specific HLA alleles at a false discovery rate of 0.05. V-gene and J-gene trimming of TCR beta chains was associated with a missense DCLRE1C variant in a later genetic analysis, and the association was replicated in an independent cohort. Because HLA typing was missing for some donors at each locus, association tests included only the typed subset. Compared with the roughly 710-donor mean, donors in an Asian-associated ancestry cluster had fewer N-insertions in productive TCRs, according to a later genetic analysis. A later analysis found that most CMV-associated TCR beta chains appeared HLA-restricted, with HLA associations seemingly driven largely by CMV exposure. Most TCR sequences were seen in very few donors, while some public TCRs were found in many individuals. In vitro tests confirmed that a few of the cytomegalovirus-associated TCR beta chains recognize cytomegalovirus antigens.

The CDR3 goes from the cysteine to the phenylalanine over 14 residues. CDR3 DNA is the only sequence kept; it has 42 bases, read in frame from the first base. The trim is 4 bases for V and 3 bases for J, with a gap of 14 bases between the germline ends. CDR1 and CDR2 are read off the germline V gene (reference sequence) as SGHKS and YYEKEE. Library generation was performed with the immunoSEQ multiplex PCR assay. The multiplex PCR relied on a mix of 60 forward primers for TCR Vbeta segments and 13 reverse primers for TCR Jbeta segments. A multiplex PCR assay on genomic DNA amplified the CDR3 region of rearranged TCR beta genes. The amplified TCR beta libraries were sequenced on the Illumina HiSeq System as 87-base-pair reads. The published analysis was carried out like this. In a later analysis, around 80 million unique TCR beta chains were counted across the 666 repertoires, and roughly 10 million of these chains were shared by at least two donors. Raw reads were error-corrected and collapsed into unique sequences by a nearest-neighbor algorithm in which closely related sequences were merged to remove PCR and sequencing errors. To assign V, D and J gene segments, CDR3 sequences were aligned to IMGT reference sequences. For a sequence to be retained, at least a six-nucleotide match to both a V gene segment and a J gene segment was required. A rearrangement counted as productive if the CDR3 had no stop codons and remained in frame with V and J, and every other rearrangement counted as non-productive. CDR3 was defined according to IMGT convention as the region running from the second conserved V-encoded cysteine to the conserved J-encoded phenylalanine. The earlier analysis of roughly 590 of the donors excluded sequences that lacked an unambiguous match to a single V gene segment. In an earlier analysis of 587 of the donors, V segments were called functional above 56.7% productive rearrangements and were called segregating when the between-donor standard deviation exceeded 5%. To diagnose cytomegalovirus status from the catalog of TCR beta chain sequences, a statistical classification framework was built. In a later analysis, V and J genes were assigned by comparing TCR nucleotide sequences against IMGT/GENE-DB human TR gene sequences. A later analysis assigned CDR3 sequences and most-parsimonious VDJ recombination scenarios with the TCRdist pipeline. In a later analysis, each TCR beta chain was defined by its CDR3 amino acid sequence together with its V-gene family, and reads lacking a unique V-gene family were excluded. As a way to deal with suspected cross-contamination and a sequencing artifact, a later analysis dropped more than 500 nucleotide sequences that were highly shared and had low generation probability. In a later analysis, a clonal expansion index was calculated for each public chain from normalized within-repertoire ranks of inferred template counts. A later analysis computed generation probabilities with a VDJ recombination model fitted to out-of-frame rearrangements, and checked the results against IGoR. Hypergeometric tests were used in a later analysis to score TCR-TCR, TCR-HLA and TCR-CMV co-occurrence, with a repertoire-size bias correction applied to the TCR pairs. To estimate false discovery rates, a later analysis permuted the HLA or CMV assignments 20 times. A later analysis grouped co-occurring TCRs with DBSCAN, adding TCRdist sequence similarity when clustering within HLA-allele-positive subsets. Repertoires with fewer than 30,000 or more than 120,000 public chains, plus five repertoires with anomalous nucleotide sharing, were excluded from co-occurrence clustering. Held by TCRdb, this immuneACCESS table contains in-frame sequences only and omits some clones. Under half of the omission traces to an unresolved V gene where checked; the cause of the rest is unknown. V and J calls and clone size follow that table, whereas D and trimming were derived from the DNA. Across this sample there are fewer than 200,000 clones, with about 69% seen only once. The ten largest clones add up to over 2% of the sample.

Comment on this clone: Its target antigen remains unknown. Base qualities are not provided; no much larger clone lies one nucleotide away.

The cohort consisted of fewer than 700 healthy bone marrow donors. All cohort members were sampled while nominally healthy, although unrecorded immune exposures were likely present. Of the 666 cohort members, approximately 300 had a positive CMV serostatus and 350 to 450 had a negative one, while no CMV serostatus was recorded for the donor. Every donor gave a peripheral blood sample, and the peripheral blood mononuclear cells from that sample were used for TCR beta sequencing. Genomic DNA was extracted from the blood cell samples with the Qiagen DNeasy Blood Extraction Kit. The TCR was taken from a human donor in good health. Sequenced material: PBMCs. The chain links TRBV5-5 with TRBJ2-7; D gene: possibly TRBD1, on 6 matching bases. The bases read TGTGCCAGCAGCGCTCGGGACACCAACTACGAGCAGTACTTC. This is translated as CASSARDTNYEQYF.